The 26 T cell receptor beta chains reported below all come from one sample, sequenced in a study of cytomegalovirus exposure and HLA in healthy donors. PCR was performed using 60 Vbeta and 13 Jbeta primers. Measured with immunoSEQ multiplex PCR; TCRdb has only the in-frame clones, and not every one. The table records about 150,000 clones, roughly 79% of them present only once. Sequenced material: PBMCs. The receptors shown here come from a man between 40 and 49 years old in good health and CMV-seronegative.

This clone was observed a few times. This chain connects TRBV18 to TRBJ1-4, with a possible D match to TRBD1 (6 bases). The CDR3 totals 16 residues. The V gene lost 3 bases and the J gene lost 8 bases, with 19 bases spanning the gap. Germline V gene data show CDR1 as KGHSH and CDR2 as LQKENI. DNA of the CDR3: TGTGCCAGCTCACCCGCCAGGGGACCGAGGGGAGAAAAACTGTTTTTT. As protein: CASSPARGPRGEKLFF.

This chain joins TRBV27 and TRBJ1-3; TRBD1 is a possible D gene (6 bases). Trimming stripped 8 bases from V and 0 bases from J, with 17 bases between. Germline-derived CDR1 and CDR2 are MNHEY and SMNVEV (reference sequence). This CDR3 region has 16 residues. In nucleotides, the CDR3 is TGTGCCAGCGGATACAGGGCCCCACTCTCTGGAAACACCATATATTTT. It specifies CASGYRAPLSGNTIYF.

The V gene is TRBV30, the J gene TRBJ2-2; 10 bases match TRBD2. Germline-derived CDR1 and CDR2 are GTSNPN and SVGIG (reference sequence). This CDR3 spans 16 amino acids. Trimming removed 5 bases from V and 0 bases from J; junction bases left unmatched: 6. DNA of the CDR3: TGTGCCTGGGACGTAGCGGGAGGCACGAACACCGGGGAGCTGTTTTTT. Translation: CAWDVAGGTNTGELFF. The full variable domain, rest sourced from reference TRBV30 and TRBJ2-2, is SQTIHQWPATLVQPVGSPLSLECTVEGTSNPNLYWYRQAAGRGLQLLFYSVGIGQISSEVPQNLSASRPQDRQFILSSKKLLLSDSGFYLCAWDVAGGTNTGELFFGEGSRLTVL.

The chain carries TRBV27 and TRBJ2-7; 7 bases line up with TRBD1. The germline V gene encodes CDR1 MNHEY and CDR2 SMNVEV (reference sequence). J gave up 2 bases and V 3 bases, and 4 bases lay outside the gene matches. The CDR3 is 14 amino acids. In nucleotides, the CDR3 is TGTGCCAGCAGTTTCGGGACAGCGACCTACGAGCAGTACTTC. It codes for CASSFGTATYEQYF.

The J gene is TRBJ2-5, the V gene TRBV7-6; TRBD1 agrees at 7 bases. The junction had 6 bases not matched to a gene; V was cut back by 6 bases and J by 5 bases. The CDR3 sequence is 13 residues long. Germline values: CDR1 SGHVS, CDR2 FNYEAQ. The DNA of the CDR3 is TGTGCCAGCAGGCCCGGGACAGTGGAGACCCAGTACTTC. Its protein is CASRPGTVETQYF.

This clone was picked up a small number of times. Relative to the germline gene, one junction end is altered; a read error may explain this. V usage is TRBV6-5 and J usage is TRBJ2-1, with D possibly TRBD2 on 6 matching bases. The CDR3 consists of 14 residues. CDR1 MNHEY and CDR2 SVGAGI come from the germline V gene. This chain's CDR3 is CAISIYWDSEEQFF. CDR3 bases: TGTGCCATCAGTATTTACTGGGACTCTGAGGAGCAGTTCTTC.

The chain uses TRBV6-6 and TRBJ2-3; 9 nucleotides align to TRBD2. CDR1 is MNHNY, CDR2 SVGAGI, per germline (reference sequence). V lost 6 bases to trimming and J lost 4 bases; unmatched junction nucleotides: 11. The CDR3 has 16 residues. CDR3 sequence reads: CASRFRAGGIPDTQYF. The CDR3 nucleotides are TGTGCCAGCAGGTTCCGAGCGGGAGGAATCCCAGATACGCAGTATTTT.

CDR3 nucleotides: TGTGCCAGCAGCGTAGGTAACACGAACACTGAAGCTTTCTTT. It encodes CASSVGNTNTEAFF. The chain couples TRBV9 to TRBJ1-1; no clear D gene. The ends were cut back, 0 bases at V and 1 base at J, with 7 bases in the middle. This CDR3 is built from 14 residues. Germline CDR1 and CDR2: SGDLS and YYNGEE.

The chain has TRBV28 and TRBJ1-1; TRBD1 agrees at 7 bases. This CDR3 has 14 amino acids. CDR1 and CDR2 from the germline V gene are MDHEN and SYDVKM. V dropped 3 bases and J dropped 8; count of bases not matched to a gene: 9. The CDR3 nucleotides are TGTGCCAGCAGTTTGCCTGGGGACAGCCGAGAAGCTTTCTTT. Protein sequence: CASSLPGDSREAFF.

The chain recombines TRBV18 with TRBJ2-1, with D possibly matching TRBD1 (5 bases). CDR1 is KGHSH, CDR2 LQKENI, per germline. This CDR3 comprises 12 residues. Trimming took off 3 bases at V and 12 bases at J, with 12 bases between the two ends. The CDR3 region has the DNA TGTGCCAGCTCACCCAGGGAACCAACGCAGTTCTTC. As protein: CASSPREPTQFF.

J is TRBJ2-3 and V is TRBV10-1; 9 nucleotides align to TRBD2. This CDR3 spans 17 amino acids. Trimming removed 4 bases from V and 1 base from J; junction bases left unmatched: 9. The germline V gene encodes CDR1 WNHNN and CDR2 SYGVQD (reference sequence). The CDR3 loop reads CASSGSQGTSRTDTQYF. The CDR3 DNA is TGCGCCAGCAGTGGATCTCAGGGGACTAGCCGCACAGATACGCAGTATTTT.

The chain recombines TRBV9 with TRBJ2-7; D gene ambiguous. V lost 4 bases and J lost 0, with 17 bases in between. CDR3 size: 16 residues. The germline V gene has CDR1 SGDLS and CDR2 YYNGEE. DNA for the CDR3: TGTGCCAGCAGCCTGCATCCCACAGCAATCTCCTACGAGCAGTACTTC. The encoded protein is CASSLHPTAISYEQYF. The full variable domain, with the rest looked up from reference TRBV9 and TRBJ2-7, is DSGVTQTPKHLITATGQRVTLRCSPRSGDLSVYWYQQSLDQGLQFLIQYYNGEERAKGNILERFSAQQFPDLHSELNLSSLELGDSALYFCASSLHPTAISYEQYFGPGTRLTVT.

The V and J genes are TRBV4-1 and TRBJ1-4; the match to TRBD1 covers 10 bases. This CDR3 has 14 residues. The J segment lost 5 bases and the V segment lost 7 bases, leaving 4 bases of the junction unmatched. The germline V gene has CDR1 MGHRA and CDR2 YSYEKL. CDR3 bases: TGCGCCAGCAATCCGGACAGGGGGAATGAAAAACTGTTTTTT. Amino acids: CASNPDRGNEKLFF.

The chain is built from TRBV6-1 and TRBJ2-3, with 7 bases that match TRBD2. CDR1 is MNHNS and CDR2 is SASEGT in the germline V gene. The length of the CDR3 is 15 residues. V lost 7 bases to trimming and J lost 2 bases; unmatched junction nucleotides: 9. CDR3 nucleotides: TGTGCCAGCACGATGGCGGGAGTAGCCACAGATACGCAGTATTTT. This encodes CASTMAGVATDTQYF.

The V and J genes are TRBV5-4 and TRBJ2-2; tentatively, D is TRBD1 (6 bases). Trimming shortened V by 4 bases and J by 6 bases, and 19 bases separated the two germline ends. This CDR3 has 16 amino acids. Germline lookup yields CDR1 SGHNT and CDR2 YYREEE (reference sequence). The CDR3 DNA follows: TGTGCCAGCAGCAGGGGGACGGGTAAAAGGGCCGGGGAGCTGTTTTTT. The encoded protein is CASSRGTGKRAGELFF.

A word on this clone: A junction boundary mismatches the germline segment, possibly from a read error. The chain links TRBV5-6 to TRBJ2-4; TRBD2 is a possible D gene (5 bases). From germline, CDR1 is SGHDT and CDR2 YYEEEE. CDR3 length: 16 amino acids. The CDR3 DNA reads TGTGCCAGCAGCCTACCGGGTCTGGGAGCCAAAAACAGTCAGTACTTC. Protein sequence: CASSLPGLGAKNSQYF.

Only one count was recorded for this clone. The V call is TRBV2, the J call TRBJ1-2, with 7 bases matching TRBD1. CDR3 length: 15 amino acids. With 3 bases clipped from V and 8 bases from J, the junction kept 12 bases outside the gene matches. The germline gives CDR1 SNHLY, CDR2 FYNNEI. The CDR3 nucleotides read TGTGCCAGCAGTGACCCCCCCGTAGGGGGCGAAGGCTACACCTTC. It codes for CASSDPPVGGEGYTF.

The rearrangement links TRBV7-3 to TRBJ2-2; TRBD1 agrees at 7 bases. The CDR3 totals 15 residues. Germline V gives CDR1 SGHTA, CDR2 FQGTGA. V shed 4 bases and J 2 bases; nucleotides not matched to a gene: 4. CDR3 sequence reads: CASSSDRDNTGELFF. As DNA, the CDR3 is TGTGCCAGCAGCTCTGACAGGGACAACACCGGGGAGCTGTTTTTT.

The chain recombines TRBV5-1 with TRBJ2-2, with D unclear. Per the germline V gene, CDR1 is SGHRS and CDR2 is YFSETQ. This CDR3 has 14 residues. Deletions cut 1 base from V and 3 bases from J, with 7 bases between. CDR3: CASSLTAYTGELFF. The CDR3 region has the DNA TGCGCCAGCAGCTTGACAGCCTACACCGGGGAGCTGTTTTTT.

The V and J genes are TRBV9 and TRBJ2-1; the D gene is possibly TRBD2 (5 bases). With 0 bases removed from V and 7 bases from J, the gap between germline ends came to 8 bases. The CDR3 is made up of 13 amino acids. From germline, CDR1 is SGDLS and CDR2 YYNGEE. The CDR3 loop is CASSVAGGNEQFF. The CDR3 coding sequence is TGTGCCAGCAGCGTAGCCGGCGGGAATGAGCAGTTCTTC.

The rearrangement uses TRBV7-8 and TRBJ2-5; the match to TRBD1 covers 8 bases. The ends lost 5 bases at V and 1 base at J; junction bases unmatched: 18. The CDR3 runs to 19 residues. Germline CDR1 is SGHVS and CDR2 is FQNEAQ. The DNA of the CDR3 is TGTGCCAGCAGCCAACAGGGGGATACTTATTATTCTTTCCAAGAGACCCAGTACTTC. This encodes CASSQQGDTYYSFQETQYF.

This rearrangement joins TRBV29-1 to TRBJ2-2, with TRBD2 matching over 8 bases. This CDR3 contains 14 residues. After removal of 7 bases from V and 2 bases from J, the junction contained 6 bases not matched to a gene. CDR1 and CDR2 from the germline V gene are SQVTM and ANQGSEA. The CDR3 DNA follows: TGCAGCGCGAGGACTAGCCGCAACACCGGGGAGCTGTTTTTT. It is translated as CSARTSRNTGELFF.

In this sample, this clone turned up once. The rearrangement joins TRBV4-2 to TRBJ2-1; 14 bases map to TRBD2. The V gene's germline CDR1 is LGHNA and CDR2 YNFKEQ. The CDR3 totals 24 residues. J gave up 0 bases and V 0 bases, and 19 bases lay outside the gene matches. CDR3: CASSQEAGTSGRSSFWGSYNEQFF. The CDR3 nucleotides are TGTGCCAGCAGCCAAGAAGCCGGGACTAGCGGGAGAAGCTCCTTTTGGGGCTCCTACAATGAGCAGTTCTTC.

The chain combines TRBV6-1 with TRBJ2-3, with a tentative D call TRBD2 (5 bases). V was shortened by 6 bases and J by 5 bases, with 12 bases between the two germline ends. The CDR3 contains 13 residues. Per germline, CDR1 MNHNS and CDR2 SASEGT. The CDR3: CASSLTRRDTQYF. The CDR3 DNA reads TGTGCCAGCAGCCTTACTAGACGAGATACGCAGTATTTT.

This chain uses TRBV7-9 with TRBJ2-6; D is undetermined. Germline CDR1 SEHNR, CDR2 FQNEAQ (reference sequence). V shed 7 bases and J shed 1 base, with 8 bases lying between them. The CDR3 is made up of 14 amino acids. The CDR3 loop is CASIGVSGANVLTF. DNA for the CDR3: TGTGCCAGCATAGGAGTTTCTGGGGCCAACGTCCTGACTTTC.

This chain joins TRBV6-6 and TRBJ1-2; 8 bases are shared with TRBD1. The V and J ends lost 5 bases and 0 bases, in that order; junction bases with no gene match: 2. The length of the CDR3 is 14 residues. CDR1 and CDR2 from the germline V gene are MNHNY and SVGAGI (reference sequence). CDR3 sequence reads: CASSLQGANYGYTF. CDR3 coding DNA: TGTGCCAGCAGTCTACAGGGGGCTAACTATGGCTACACCTTC.